This T cell receptor (beta chain) was captured by sequencing in a study of blood T cell repertoires in COVID-19. The germline V gene has CDR1 SEHNR and CDR2 FQNEAQ (reference sequence). The V gene lost 5 bases and the J gene lost 2 bases, with 9 bases spanning the gap. The CDR3 is 13 amino acids. Method: immunoSEQ multiplex PCR; TCRdb's copy keeps in-frame clones and lacks some. Among about 120,000 clones listed, approximately 82% were seen once. Sequenced sample: peripheral blood. This chain uses TRBV7-9 with TRBJ1-2; possible D gene TRBD1, 5 bases. The sequence derives from a man aged 30 to 45 with acute or convalescent COVID-19. The CDR3 DNA reads TGTGCCAGCAGCCGCGACAGCAACTATGGCTACACCTTC. Translation gives CASSRDSNYGYTF.